The clone carrying this TCR beta chain was recorded a few times. Its antigen remains unknown. This entry belongs to a study of T cell repertoires in cytomegalovirus infection. Study-wide background: Researchers turned to recently identified HLA-C-restricted CMV epitopes as well as well-studied HLA-B-restricted ones. Study-wide results and limits: Summed public TCR beta family frequency identified CMV carriers bearing the relevant HLA.

Germline V gene data show CDR1 as DFQATT and CDR2 as SNEGSKA (reference sequence). This CDR3 has 14 residues. V was cut by 2 bases and J by 9 bases, with 17 bases left in between. TCRdb re-analysed the reads in MiXCR, keeping a single row per CDR3 protein. The sample includes around 430,000 distinct CDR3 sequences, about 39% of them seen just once. The sequence was collected from a human donor in good health (CMV status not recorded). Some clones in this sample may be carry-over from other donors' samples. Sample: cultured PBMCs, taken from culture after CMV antigen stimulation. The chain employs TRBV20-1 and TRBJ2-1; D uncertain. DNA of the CDR3: TGCAGTGCTAGATATGGCCTGGCTAGTAGTGAGCAGTTCTTC. This sequence encodes CSARYGLASSEQFF.